This TCR beta chain is drawn from a study of T cell responses to AZD1222 COVID-19 vaccine. General study results and limits: Spike-spanning, vaccine-associated CD4 TCRs were dominant at 160-218 and 743-854.

To note about this clone: The antigen is undetermined.

Some clones are missing from TCRdb's copy, which holds only in-frame ones; the method was immunoSEQ multiplex PCR. The sample lists tens of thousands of clones, around nine tenths seen once, with 15% to 20% in the top ten. Germline V gives CDR1 KGHSH, CDR2 LQKENI. V dropped 3 bases and J dropped 7 bases, with 12 bases sitting between them. The CDR3 runs to 14 residues. This sequence originates from an adult in good health. The chain joins TRBV18 to TRBJ1-4, with D uncertain. The sequenced sample was peripheral blood, obtained on day 0 of AZD1222 vaccination. The CDR3 spells CASSPSGPSEKLFF. DNA for the CDR3: TGTGCCAGCTCACCTTCGGGCCCAAGTGAAAAACTGTTTTTT.